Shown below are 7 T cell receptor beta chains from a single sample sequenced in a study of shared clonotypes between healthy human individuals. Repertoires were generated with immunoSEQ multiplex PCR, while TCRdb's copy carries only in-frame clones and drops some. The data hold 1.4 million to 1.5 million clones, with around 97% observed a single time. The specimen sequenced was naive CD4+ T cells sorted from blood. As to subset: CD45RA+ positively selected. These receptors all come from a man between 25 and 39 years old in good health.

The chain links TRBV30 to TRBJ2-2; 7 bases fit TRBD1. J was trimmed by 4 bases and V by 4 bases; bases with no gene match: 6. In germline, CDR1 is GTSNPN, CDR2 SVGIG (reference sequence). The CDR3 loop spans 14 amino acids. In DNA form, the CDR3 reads TGTGCCTGGAACCCAGGGGGAATCACCGGGGAGCTGTTTTTT. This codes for CAWNPGGITGELFF. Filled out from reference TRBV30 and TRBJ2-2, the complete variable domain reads SQTIHQWPATLVQPVGSPLSLECTVEGTSNPNLYWYRQAAGRGLQLLFYSVGIGQISSEVPQNLSASRPQDRQFILSSKKLLLSDSGFYLCAWNPGGITGELFFGEGSRLTVL.

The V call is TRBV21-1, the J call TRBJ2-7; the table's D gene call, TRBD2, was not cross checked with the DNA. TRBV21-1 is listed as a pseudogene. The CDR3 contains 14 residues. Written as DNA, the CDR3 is TGTGCCAGCAGCATGAGGCGGGAGGTCGACGAGCAGTACTTC. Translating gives CASSMRREVDEQYF.

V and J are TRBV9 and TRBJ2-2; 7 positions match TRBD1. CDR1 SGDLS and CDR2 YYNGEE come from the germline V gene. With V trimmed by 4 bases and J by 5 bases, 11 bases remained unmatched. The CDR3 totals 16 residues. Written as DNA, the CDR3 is TGTGCCAGCAGCCCAGACGGGGACAGACTAACCGGGGAGCTGTTTTTT. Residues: CASSPDGDRLTGELFF.

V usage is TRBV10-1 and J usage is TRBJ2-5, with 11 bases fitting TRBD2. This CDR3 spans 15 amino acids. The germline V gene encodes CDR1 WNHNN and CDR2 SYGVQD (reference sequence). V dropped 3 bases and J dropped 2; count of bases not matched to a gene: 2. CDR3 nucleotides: TGCGCCAGCAGTGATAGGACTAGCGGGCAAGAGACCCAGTACTTC. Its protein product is CASSDRTSGQETQYF.

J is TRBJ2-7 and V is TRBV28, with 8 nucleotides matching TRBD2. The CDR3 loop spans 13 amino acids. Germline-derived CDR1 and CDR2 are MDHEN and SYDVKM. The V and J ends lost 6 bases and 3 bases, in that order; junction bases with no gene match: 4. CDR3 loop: CASSSSGSYEQYF. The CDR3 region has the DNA TGTGCCAGCAGCTCGAGCGGGAGCTACGAGCAGTACTTC.

CDR3 sequence (DNA): TGCGCCAGCAGCCAAGTGGCGGGAGGGCCTTCCGGGGAGCTGTTTTTT. Translating it yields CASSQVAGGPSGELFF. The chain employs TRBV4-3 and TRBJ2-2, with TRBD2 matching 9 bases. The V segment lost 1 base and the J segment 6 bases; nucleotides outside the gene matches: 6. The germline V gene encodes CDR1 LGHNA and CDR2 YSLEER. The CDR3 contains 16 residues.

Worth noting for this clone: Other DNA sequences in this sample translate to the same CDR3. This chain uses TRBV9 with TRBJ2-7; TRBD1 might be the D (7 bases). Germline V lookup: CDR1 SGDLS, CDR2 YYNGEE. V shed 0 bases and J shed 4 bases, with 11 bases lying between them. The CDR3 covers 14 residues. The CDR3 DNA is TGTGCCAGCAGCGTAGGGGCAGGGGGGTACGAGCAGTACTTC. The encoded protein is CASSVGAGGYEQYF.